A selection of T cell receptor beta chains follows, all from one sample in a study of metastatic and nonmetastatic thyroid tumors. TCRdb reanalyzed the PCR reads via MiXCR. The top ten hold less than 15% of the sample, which has about 21,000 clones, approximately 31% seen once. The sequenced sample consisted of blood. Receptor source: a female donor with papillary thyroid cancer or a benign thyroid nodule (not recorded which). Some clones in this sample may be carry-over from other donors' samples. Both conserved end residues are part of each CDR3. Fields, in order: clone size, V gene, J gene, D gene, CDR3 protein, CDR3 DNA. A D gene is named only where the DNA matches it firmly. Clone size is stated in some rows and not others, as once, few, many or a class when expanded.

clone_size: few
v_call: TRBV6-2/TRBV6-3
j_call: TRBJ2-2
d_call: .
cdr3_aa: CASTDWTTGELFF
cdr3_nt: TGTGCCAGCACCGATTGGACGACCGGGGAGCTGTTTTTT

clone_size: many
v_call: TRBV9
j_call: TRBJ1-1
d_call: .
cdr3_aa: CASSVSTNTEAFF
cdr3_nt: TGTGCCAGCAGCGTAAGCACGAACACTGAAGCTTTCTTT

clone_size: .
v_call: TRBV4-2
j_call: TRBJ1-5
d_call: .
cdr3_aa: CASSQEAGQKPQHF
cdr3_nt: TGTGCCAGCAGCCAAGAGGCCGGACAGAAGCCCCAGCATTTT

clone_size: .
v_call: TRBV20-1
j_call: TRBJ1-2
d_call: .
cdr3_aa: CSAFQGKDGYTF
cdr3_nt: TGCAGTGCTTTTCAGGGAAAAGATGGCTACACCTTC

clone_size: .
v_call: TRBV7-3
j_call: TRBJ2-1
d_call: TRBD1
cdr3_aa: CASSRRQGLYNEQFF
cdr3_nt: TGTGCCAGCAGCCGGAGACAGGGGTTGTACAATGAGCAGTTCTTC

clone_size: .
v_call: TRBV24-1
j_call: TRBJ1-3
d_call: TRBD1
cdr3_aa: CATSDRGQGANTIYF
cdr3_nt: TGTGCCACCAGTGACCGTGGACAGGGGGCGAACACCATATATTTT

clone_size: .
v_call: TRBV2
j_call: TRBJ2-7
d_call: .
cdr3_aa: CASSVASAAYEQYF
cdr3_nt: TGTGCCAGCAGTGTGGCTAGCGCCGCCTACGAGCAGTACTTC

clone_size: many
v_call: TRBV9
j_call: TRBJ2-2
d_call: TRBD1
cdr3_aa: CASSVSLIGTGVTGELFF
cdr3_nt: TGTGCCAGCAGCGTATCCCTAATCGGGACAGGGGTCACCGGGGAGCTGTTTTTT

clone_size: .
v_call: TRBV5-6
j_call: TRBJ1-1
d_call: .
cdr3_aa: CASSALGRRNTEAFF
cdr3_nt: TGTGCCAGCAGCGCATTGGGACGGAGGAACACTGAAGCTTTCTTT

clone_size: .
v_call: TRBV6-5
j_call: TRBJ2-7
d_call: TRBD2
cdr3_aa: CASSSLRTSGRHEQYF
cdr3_nt: TGTGCCAGCAGTTCACTGAGGACTAGCGGGAGACACGAGCAGTACTTC

clone_size: medium-sized
v_call: TRBV6-4
j_call: TRBJ2-6
d_call: .
cdr3_aa: CASSDGSSGANVLTF
cdr3_nt: TGTGCCAGCAGTGACGGCAGCTCTGGGGCCAACGTCCTGACTTTC

clone_size: many
v_call: TRBV6-1
j_call: TRBJ1-5
d_call: .
cdr3_aa: CASSTGFSNQPQHF
cdr3_nt: TGTGCCAGCAGTACAGGGTTTAGCAATCAGCCCCAGCATTTT

clone_size: medium-sized
v_call: TRBV6-2/TRBV6-3
j_call: TRBJ1-1
d_call: .
cdr3_aa: CASSYSSPRMNTEAFF
cdr3_nt: TGTGCCAGCAGTTACTCGAGTCCCAGGATGAACACTGAAGCTTTCTTT

clone_size: many
v_call: TRBV7-8
j_call: TRBJ1-4
d_call: .
cdr3_aa: CASSPTAGRGLEKLFF
cdr3_nt: TGTGCCAGCAGCCCCACGGCAGGGAGGGGACTTGAAAAACTGTTTTTT

clone_size: .
v_call: TRBV20-1
j_call: TRBJ2-3
d_call: .
cdr3_aa: CSARVLGRGNTDMQYF
cdr3_nt: TGCAGTGCTAGAGTTCTCGGACGGGGGAACACAGATATGCAGTATTTT

clone_size: .
v_call: TRBV19
j_call: TRBJ1-6
d_call: TRBD1
cdr3_aa: CASSPGQGATYNSPLHF
cdr3_nt: TGTGCCAGTAGTCCCGGACAGGGGGCTACCTATAATTCACCCCTCCACTTT

clone_size: medium-sized
v_call: TRBV18
j_call: TRBJ2-2
d_call: .
cdr3_aa: CASSPPEGAVTGELFF
cdr3_nt: TGTGCCAGCTCACCACCGGAGGGGGCGGTCACCGGGGAGCTGTTTTTT

clone_size: few
v_call: TRBV6-1
j_call: TRBJ2-7
d_call: .
cdr3_aa: CASRPFYEQYF
cdr3_nt: TGTGCCAGCAGACCCTTCTACGAGCAGTACTTC

clone_size: .
v_call: TRBV6-2/TRBV6-3
j_call: TRBJ2-3
d_call: .
cdr3_aa: CASSYPAWVTDTQYF
cdr3_nt: TGTGCCAGCAGTTACCCCGCATGGGTCACAGATACGCAGTATTTT

clone_size: .
v_call: TRBV6-9
j_call: TRBJ1-2
d_call: .
cdr3_aa: CASNPSYGGIGGYTF
cdr3_nt: TGTGCCAGCAACCCGAGCTACGGAGGCATTGGTGGCTACACCTTC

clone_size: .
v_call: TRBV7-6
j_call: TRBJ1-3
d_call: .
cdr3_aa: CASSSGEGRGNTIYF
cdr3_nt: TGTGCCAGCAGCTCAGGGGAGGGGCGAGGAAACACCATATATTTT

clone_size: many
v_call: TRBV20-1
j_call: TRBJ2-1
d_call: .
cdr3_aa: CSARDEERNSYNEQFF
cdr3_nt: TGCAGTGCTAGAGATGAGGAGCGGAACTCCTACAATGAGCAGTTCTTC

clone_size: many
v_call: TRBV5-1
j_call: TRBJ1-4
d_call: .
cdr3_aa: CASSLGGRNNEKLFF
cdr3_nt: TGTGCCAGCAGCTTGGGAGGGCGGAATAATGAAAAACTGTTTTTT

clone_size: .
v_call: TRBV6-4
j_call: TRBJ2-1
d_call: .
cdr3_aa: CASSESGYGEQFF
cdr3_nt: TGTGCCAGCAGTGAATCGGGGTACGGTGAGCAGTTCTTC

clone_size: .
v_call: TRBV7-8
j_call: TRBJ2-2
d_call: TRBD1
cdr3_aa: CASSFRQGTSPNTGELFF
cdr3_nt: TGTGCCAGCAGCTTCCGACAGGGCACATCTCCGAACACCGGGGAGCTGTTTTTT

clone_size: few
v_call: TRBV2
j_call: TRBJ2-5
d_call: TRBD2
cdr3_aa: CASNAGVVQTQYF
cdr3_nt: TGTGCCAGCAATGCGGGAGTAGTTCAGACCCAGTACTTC

clone_size: medium-sized
v_call: TRBV6-1
j_call: TRBJ1-6
d_call: .
cdr3_aa: CASSWVRPDSPLHF
cdr3_nt: TGTGCCAGCAGTTGGGTCAGGCCGGATTCACCCCTCCACTTT

clone_size: few
v_call: TRBV6-1
j_call: TRBJ2-2
d_call: .
cdr3_aa: CASRVTSYVTGELFF
cdr3_nt: TGTGCCAGCAGGGTGACTAGTTATGTTACCGGGGAGCTGTTTTTT

clone_size: .
v_call: TRBV5-1
j_call: TRBJ1-1
d_call: TRBD1
cdr3_aa: CASSSQGAYTEAFF
cdr3_nt: TGCGCCAGCAGCTCACAGGGGGCGTACACTGAAGCTTTCTTT

clone_size: medium-sized
v_call: TRBV6-1
j_call: TRBJ1-2
d_call: TRBD1
cdr3_aa: CASSPPTGGGYGYTF
cdr3_nt: TGTGCCAGCAGTCCCCCGACAGGGGGGGGCTATGGCTACACCTTC

clone_size: medium-sized
v_call: TRBV24-1
j_call: TRBJ2-2
d_call: .
cdr3_aa: CATMHQNTGELFF
cdr3_nt: TGTGCCACCATGCACCAGAACACCGGGGAGCTGTTTTTT

clone_size: .
v_call: TRBV6-9
j_call: TRBJ1-1
d_call: TRBD1
cdr3_aa: CASSTGTGGRRAFF
cdr3_nt: TGTGCCAGCAGTACCGGGACAGGGGGAAGGCGTGCTTTCTTT

clone_size: many
v_call: TRBV7-8
j_call: TRBJ2-3
d_call: .
cdr3_aa: CASSLEETRDTQYF
cdr3_nt: TGTGCCAGCAGCTTAGAAGAGACCAGGGATACGCAGTATTTT

clone_size: medium-sized
v_call: TRBV6-1
j_call: TRBJ2-3
d_call: TRBD2
cdr3_aa: CASIRTSGGGDTQYF
cdr3_nt: TGTGCCAGCATTCGGACTAGCGGGGGGGGAGATACGCAGTATTTT

clone_size: .
v_call: TRBV6-1
j_call: TRBJ2-7
d_call: .
cdr3_aa: CASRPWDAWEQYF
cdr3_nt: TGTGCCAGCAGACCCTGGGACGCGTGGGAGCAGTACTTC

clone_size: .
v_call: TRBV30
j_call: TRBJ2-1
d_call: TRBD2
cdr3_aa: CAWGAGGSYNEQFF
cdr3_nt: TGTGCCTGGGGAGCGGGAGGCTCCTACAATGAGCAGTTCTTC

clone_size: .
v_call: TRBV30
j_call: TRBJ1-5
d_call: .
cdr3_aa: CAWSGGYPDPNQPQHF
cdr3_nt: TGTGCCTGGAGTGGAGGCTATCCTGATCCCAATCAGCCCCAGCATTTT

clone_size: many
v_call: TRBV13
j_call: TRBJ2-1
d_call: .
cdr3_aa: CASSPVRGLTYNEQFF
cdr3_nt: TGTGCCAGCAGCCCCGTAAGAGGGTTAACCTACAATGAGCAGTTCTTC

clone_size: .
v_call: TRBV2
j_call: TRBJ1-1
d_call: .
cdr3_aa: CASSRTPMNTEAFF
cdr3_nt: TGTGCCAGCAGCCGGACGCCAATGAACACTGAAGCTTTCTTT

clone_size: .
v_call: TRBV5-5
j_call: TRBJ1-1
d_call: .
cdr3_aa: CASSWYRCTEAFF
cdr3_nt: TGTGCCAGCAGCTGGTACAGGTGCACTGAAGCTTTCTTT

clone_size: .
v_call: TRBV7-2
j_call: TRBJ2-2
d_call: .
cdr3_aa: CASSLALTANTGELFF
cdr3_nt: TGTGCCAGCAGCTTAGCGCTCACAGCGAACACCGGGGAGCTGTTTTTT

clone_size: many
v_call: TRBV5-1
j_call: TRBJ2-5
d_call: .
cdr3_aa: CASSTGSTSRETQYF
cdr3_nt: TGCGCCAGCAGCACGGGGTCGACCTCCCGAGAGACCCAGTACTTC

clone_size: .
v_call: TRBV7-2
j_call: TRBJ2-3
d_call: .
cdr3_aa: CASSFGGSTDTQYF
cdr3_nt: TGTGCCAGCAGCTTCGGCGGGAGCACAGATACGCAGTATTTT

clone_size: .
v_call: TRBV20-1
j_call: TRBJ1-1
d_call: .
cdr3_aa: CSAPDVRAEAFF
cdr3_nt: TGCAGTGCCCCGGATGTCCGAGCTGAAGCTTTCTTT

clone_size: many
v_call: TRBV20-1
j_call: TRBJ2-3
d_call: .
cdr3_aa: CSARDLQVWEDTQYF
cdr3_nt: TGCAGTGCTAGAGATCTGCAGGTTTGGGAAGATACGCAGTATTTT

clone_size: many
v_call: TRBV19
j_call: TRBJ2-5
d_call: .
cdr3_aa: CASSIRAGGQETQYF
cdr3_nt: TGTGCCAGTAGTATACGGGCCGGGGGTCAAGAGACCCAGTACTTC

clone_size: medium-sized
v_call: TRBV20-1
j_call: TRBJ2-7
d_call: .
cdr3_aa: CSARPPDFRDEQYF
cdr3_nt: TGCAGTGCTAGACCTCCGGACTTCAGGGACGAGCAGTACTTC

clone_size: many
v_call: TRBV20-1
j_call: TRBJ2-5
d_call: .
cdr3_aa: CSASGSGPETQYF
cdr3_nt: TGCAGTGCTAGTGGTTCGGGGCCCGAGACCCAGTACTTC

clone_size: .
v_call: TRBV7-2
j_call: TRBJ2-7
d_call: TRBD1
cdr3_aa: CASSVTGGYSYEQYF
cdr3_nt: TGTGCCAGCAGCGTAACAGGGGGGTACTCCTACGAGCAGTACTTC

clone_size: .
v_call: TRBV4-1
j_call: TRBJ2-3
d_call: TRBD1
cdr3_aa: CASSPGQGTDTQYF
cdr3_nt: TGCGCCAGCAGCCCCGGACAGGGCACAGATACGCAGTATTTT

clone_size: few
v_call: TRBV10-2
j_call: TRBJ1-1
d_call: .
cdr3_aa: CASSEPGSSTEAFF
cdr3_nt: TGCGCCAGCAGTGAACCAGGATCCTCCACTGAAGCTTTCTTC

clone_size: many
v_call: TRBV13
j_call: TRBJ2-2
d_call: .
cdr3_aa: CASSFGGEVGELFF
cdr3_nt: TGTGCCAGCAGCTTCGGGGGAGAAGTCGGGGAGCTGTTTTTT

clone_size: many
v_call: TRBV10-2
j_call: TRBJ2-5
d_call: .
cdr3_aa: CASSQIPSEETQYF
cdr3_nt: TGCGCCAGCAGTCAAATTCCGTCAGAAGAGACCCAGTACTTC

clone_size: many
v_call: TRBV5-4
j_call: TRBJ1-2
d_call: .
cdr3_aa: CASSFRTDYGYTF
cdr3_nt: TGTGCCAGCAGCTTCAGGACAGACTATGGCTACACCTTC

clone_size: many
v_call: TRBV10-1
j_call: TRBJ1-5
d_call: .
cdr3_aa: CASLHGRQPQHF
cdr3_nt: TGCGCCAGCTTACACGGACGGCAGCCCCAGCATTTT